The sequence of this T cell receptor beta chain was determined in a study of blood T cell repertoires in COVID-19. Under the authors' procedure: Estimation of nucleated cell counts relied on the amplification of reference gene primers. Profiled with immunoSEQ multiplex PCR; TCRdb holds only in-frame clones, not every one. V and J calls plus clone size are reproduced from that table; the DNA served to infer D and trimming. Of about 200,000 clones detected, roughly 80% appear once; the ten largest clones hold 4.5% to 6.5%. There are 14 residues in the CDR3. With 7 bases removed from V and 5 bases from J, the gap between germline ends came to 17 bases. Germline CDR1 and CDR2: PRHDT and FYEKMQ (reference sequence).

The gene calls are TRBV13 and TRBJ1-2; a possible D gene is TRBD1 (5 bases). The sample was PBMCs or T cells enriched from blood (not recorded which). The TCR originated in a woman aged 55-69 years with acute COVID-19. As DNA, the CDR3 is TGTGCCAGCACCCTGGGAGGGGTTCGATATGGCTACACCTTC. Protein sequence: CASTLGGVRYGYTF. Using reference TRBV13 and TRBJ1-2 for the parts outside the CDR3, the full variable domain is AAGVIQSPRHLIKEKRETATLKCYPIPRHDTVYWYQQGPGQDPQFLISFYEKMQSDKGSIPDRFSAQQFSDYHSELNMSSLELGDSALYFCASTLGGVRYGYTFGSGTRLTVV.